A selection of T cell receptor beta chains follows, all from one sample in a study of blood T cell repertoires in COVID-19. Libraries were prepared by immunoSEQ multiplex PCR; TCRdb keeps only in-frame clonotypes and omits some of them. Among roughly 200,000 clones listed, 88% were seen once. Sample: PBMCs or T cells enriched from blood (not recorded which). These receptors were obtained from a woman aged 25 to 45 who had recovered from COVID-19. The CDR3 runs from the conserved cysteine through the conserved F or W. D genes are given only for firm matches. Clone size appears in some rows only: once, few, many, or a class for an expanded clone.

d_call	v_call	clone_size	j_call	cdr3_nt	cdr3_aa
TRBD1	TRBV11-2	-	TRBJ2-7	TGTGCCAGCAGCTTAGGTGGGGACAGGCTCCTTACCTACGAGCAGTACTTC	CASSLGGDRLLTYEQYF
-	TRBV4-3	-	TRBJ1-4	TGCGCCAGCAGCCAACTCCCCGGAACTAATGAAAAACTGTTTTTT	CASSQLPGTNEKLFF
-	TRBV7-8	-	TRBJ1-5	TGTGCCAGCAGCTTAGGCAGGGGATCGGATCAGCCCCAGCATTTT	CASSLGRGSDQPQHF
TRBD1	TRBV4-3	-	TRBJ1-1	TGCGCCAGCAGCCCCGGGACAGGGGGGTGGTGGGCTTTCTTT	CASSPGTGGWWAFF
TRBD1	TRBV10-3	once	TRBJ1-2	TGTGCCACCACAGGGGGCGCGGACTATGGCTACACCTTC	CATTGGADYGYTF
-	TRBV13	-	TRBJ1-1	TGTGCCAGCAGCTTGGAGGGAGACACTGAAGCTTTCTTT	CASSLEGDTEAFF
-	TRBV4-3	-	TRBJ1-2	TGCGCCAGCAGCCAAGATCCGGGCAGGGCGAACTATGGCTACACCTTC	CASSQDPGRANYGYTF
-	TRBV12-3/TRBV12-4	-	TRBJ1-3	TGTGCCAGCTCTGCGCGGGCTGGAAACACCATATATTTT	CASSARAGNTIYF
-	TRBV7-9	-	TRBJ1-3	TGTGCCAGCAGCCCGGGCAGGGGAGACACCATATATTTT	CASSPGRGDTIYF
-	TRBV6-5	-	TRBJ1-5	TGTGCCAGCACTTTGTCCTTAAATCAGCCCCAGCATTTT	CASTLSLNQPQHF
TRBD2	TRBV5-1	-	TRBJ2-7	TGCGCCAGCACCCCGAGACTAGCGGGGGGATCCGAGCAGTACTTC	CASTPRLAGGSEQYF
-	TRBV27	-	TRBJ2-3	TGTGCCAGCAGTTCCTGGCGGAAAGATACGCAGTATTTT	CASSSWRKDTQYF
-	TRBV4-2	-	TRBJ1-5	TGTGCCAGCAGCCAAGATGACGTTCAGGGTCGGCAGCCCCAGCATTTT	CASSQDDVQGRQPQHF